The 16 T cell receptor beta chains given below trace back to one sample, sequenced in a study of blood T cell repertoires in COVID-19. Clones were sequenced by immunoSEQ multiplex PCR, and TCRdb holds only the in-frame ones, with some missing. The table lists 120,000 to 150,000 clones, more than 70% of them singletons. Sequenced sample: peripheral blood. The source is a man in his fifties or sixties with active or convalescent COVID-19.

The rearrangement uses TRBV5-6 and TRBJ1-5; possible D gene TRBD1, 6 bases. The CDR3 runs 16 residues. Germline CDR1 SGHDT, CDR2 YYEEEE. V dropped 2 bases and J dropped 5 bases, with 17 bases sitting between them. The CDR3 loop is CASSFRVTGPHQPQHF. DNA of the CDR3: TGTGCCAGCAGCTTCCGGGTGACAGGCCCTCATCAGCCCCAGCATTTT.

The chain has TRBV19 and TRBJ1-1, with TRBD1 identical over 8 bases. After removal of 1 base from V and 0 bases from J, the junction contained 10 bases not matched to a gene. This CDR3 has 18 amino acids. Germline lookup yields CDR1 LNHDA and CDR2 SQIVND (reference sequence). CDR3: CASSIGGTGVSMNTEAFF. Here the CDR3 DNA reads TGTGCCAGTAGTATAGGCGGGACAGGAGTAAGCATGAACACTGAAGCTTTCTTT.

The V gene is TRBV18, the J gene TRBJ1-2; D is unresolved. The CDR3 is 13 amino acids. Trimming removed 3 bases at V and 2 bases at J, with 7 bases between. CDR1 is KGHSH and CDR2 is LQKENI in the germline V gene. The CDR3 DNA reads TGTGCCAGCTCACCCACTTCGAACTATGGCTACACCTTC. This translates into CASSPTSNYGYTF. The complete variable domain, with remaining parts taken from reference TRBV18 and TRBJ1-2, reads NAGVMQNPRHLVRRRGQEARLRCSPMKGHSHVYWYRQLPEEGLKFMVYLQKENIIDESGMPKERFSAEFPKEGPSILRIQQVVRGDSAAYFCASSPTSNYGYTFGSGTRLTVV.

The rearrangement joins TRBV5-4 to TRBJ2-7; 12 bases match TRBD2. CDR1 and CDR2 from the germline V gene are SGHNT and YYREEE (reference sequence). CDR3 length: 15 amino acids. V lost 1 base, J lost 4 bases, and 3 bases stayed unmatched. The CDR3 sequence: CASSLNLAGGYEQYF. The CDR3 nucleotides are TGTGCCAGCAGCTTGAATCTAGCGGGAGGGTACGAGCAGTACTTC.

This chain links TRBV15 with TRBJ2-3; 11 bases fit TRBD1. CDR1 LNHNV and CDR2 YYDKDF come from the germline V gene (reference sequence). V shed 3 bases and J 6 bases; nucleotides not matched to a gene: 8. The CDR3 is made up of 16 amino acids. The CDR3 loop reads CATSRTPDRGLDTQYF. CDR3 bases: TGTGCCACCAGCAGGACTCCGGACAGGGGGCTGGATACGCAGTATTTT.

J is TRBJ2-1 and V is TRBV2, with D perhaps matching TRBD2 (5 bases). Germline CDR1 and CDR2: SNHLY and FYNNEI. The V end lost 1 base, the J end lost 6 bases, and 10 bases lay between the germline ends. The CDR3 loop spans 14 amino acids. This chain's CDR3 is CASSEVGVVNEQFF. The CDR3 bases are TGTGCCAGCAGTGAAGTCGGGGTAGTCAATGAGCAGTTCTTC. Combining the CDR3 with reference TRBV2 and TRBJ2-1 gives the whole variable domain EPEVTQTPSHQVTQMGQEVILRCVPISNHLYFYWYRQILGQKVEFLVSFYNNEISEKSEIFDDQFSVERPDGSNFTLKIRSTKLEDSAMYFCASSEVGVVNEQFFGPGTRLTVL.

In its sample, this clone was seen a few times. This chain connects TRBV4-1 to TRBJ2-7, with 8 bases fitting TRBD2. The CDR3 contains 15 residues. Looked up from germline, CDR1 is MGHRA and CDR2 is YSYEKL. V shed 4 bases and J 2 bases; nucleotides not matched to a gene: 7. CDR3 sequence: CASSLTSGATYEQYF. Written as DNA, the CDR3 is TGCGCCAGCAGCCTAACTAGCGGAGCTACCTACGAGCAGTACTTC.

This chain joins TRBV5-3 and TRBJ2-7; maybe TRBD2 (6 bases). TRBV5-3 is flagged as an ORF with uncertain function. The CDR3 is made up of 15 amino acids. V was clipped by 4 bases and J by 9 bases, with 23 bases between them. The CDR3 DNA sequence: TGTGCCAGAAGCCCGACGGCTGGGGGGAGCCAAAGGCAGTACTTC. It yields the protein CARSPTAGGSQRQYF.

This chain joins TRBV4-1 and TRBJ1-5, with 9 bases that match TRBD1. The CDR3 sequence is 15 residues long. Germline V gene data show CDR1 as MGHRA and CDR2 as YSYEKL. Trimming at V came to 2 bases and at J to 7 bases, leaving 6 bases not matched to a gene. CDR3: CASSQTGQGGQPQHF. In nucleotides, the CDR3 is TGCGCCAGCAGCCAAACGGGACAGGGTGGACAGCCCCAGCATTTT.

The V and J genes are TRBV28 and TRBJ1-1; D remains ambiguous. CDR3 length equals 16 residues. Per the germline V gene, CDR1 is MDHEN and CDR2 is SYDVKM. Trimming shortened V by 7 bases and J by 1 base, and 19 bases separated the two germline ends. CDR3: CASIKPSSVRNTEAFF. In DNA, the CDR3 is TGTGCCAGCATCAAGCCGTCGTCCGTAAGGAACACTGAAGCTTTCTTT.

CDR3 in DNA: TGTGCCAGCTCACCAGGTAGGACCTCCGCGGGGGAGCAGTACTTC. Amino acids: CASSPGRTSAGEQYF. V gene TRBV18 combines with J gene TRBJ2-7; tentatively, D is TRBD2 (6 bases). Per germline, CDR1 KGHSH and CDR2 LQKENI. Deletions cut 2 bases from V and 7 bases from J, with 18 bases between. This CDR3 contains 15 residues.

This clone has a count of ten or more. The J gene is TRBJ2-6, the V gene TRBV19; a possible D gene is TRBD2 (6 bases). Germline V CDR1 and CDR2: LNHDA, SQIVND (reference sequence). CDR3 length: 18 amino acids. Trimming removed 4 bases at V and 2 bases at J, with 18 bases between. The CDR3 loop reads CASSTLLGGGTGANVLTF. CDR3 in DNA: TGTGCCAGTAGTACCCTCTTAGGAGGAGGGACTGGGGCCAACGTCCTGACTTTC.

The V and J genes are TRBV29-1 and TRBJ2-6, with D unresolved. The CDR3 runs 16 residues. Trimming took 4 bases from V and 2 from J, leaving 15 bases between them. Per the germline V gene, CDR1 is SQVTM and CDR2 is ANQGSEA. This CDR3 is CSVVFLTPTGANVLTF. The DNA of the CDR3 is TGCAGCGTTGTTTTCCTAACTCCAACTGGGGCCAACGTCCTGACTTTC.

This clone was seen only a few times. This chain connects TRBV19 to TRBJ1-2; 8 bases line up with TRBD1. The CDR3 runs 13 residues. The germline V gene has CDR1 LNHDA and CDR2 SQIVND (reference sequence). V lost 5 bases and J lost 8; bases outside the gene matches: 7. The CDR3 coding sequence is TGTGCCAGTAGTCATGGACAGGGAGTCGGCTACACCTTC. It translates to CASSHGQGVGYTF.

The rearrangement joins TRBV5-1 to TRBJ2-5; 7 nucleotides line up with TRBD1. The CDR3 contains 14 residues. V lost 0 bases, J lost 2 bases, and 1 base stayed unmatched. Germline V gives CDR1 SGHRS, CDR2 YFSETQ. The CDR3 DNA sequence: TGCGCCAGCAGCTTGGCGGGACAGCAAGAGACCCAGTACTTC. As protein: CASSLAGQQETQYF. The entire variable domain, with the rest obtained from reference TRBV5-1 and TRBJ2-5, is as follows: KAGVTQTPRYLIKTRGQQVTLSCSPISGHRSVSWYQQTPGQGLQFLFEYFSETQRNKGNFPGRFSGRQFSNSRSEMNVSTLELGDSALYLCASSLAGQQETQYFGPGTRLLVL.

This chain joins TRBV5-8 and TRBJ2-5; D is perhaps TRBD1 (5 bases). Germline values: CDR1 SGHTS, CDR2 YDEGEE. V dropped 4 bases and J dropped 5 bases, with 21 bases sitting between them. The length of the CDR3 is 16 residues. DNA for the CDR3: TGTGCCAGCAGCCCTTTTCTAAGCAGGGCAGAGGAGACCCAGTACTTC. It yields the protein CASSPFLSRAEETQYF.